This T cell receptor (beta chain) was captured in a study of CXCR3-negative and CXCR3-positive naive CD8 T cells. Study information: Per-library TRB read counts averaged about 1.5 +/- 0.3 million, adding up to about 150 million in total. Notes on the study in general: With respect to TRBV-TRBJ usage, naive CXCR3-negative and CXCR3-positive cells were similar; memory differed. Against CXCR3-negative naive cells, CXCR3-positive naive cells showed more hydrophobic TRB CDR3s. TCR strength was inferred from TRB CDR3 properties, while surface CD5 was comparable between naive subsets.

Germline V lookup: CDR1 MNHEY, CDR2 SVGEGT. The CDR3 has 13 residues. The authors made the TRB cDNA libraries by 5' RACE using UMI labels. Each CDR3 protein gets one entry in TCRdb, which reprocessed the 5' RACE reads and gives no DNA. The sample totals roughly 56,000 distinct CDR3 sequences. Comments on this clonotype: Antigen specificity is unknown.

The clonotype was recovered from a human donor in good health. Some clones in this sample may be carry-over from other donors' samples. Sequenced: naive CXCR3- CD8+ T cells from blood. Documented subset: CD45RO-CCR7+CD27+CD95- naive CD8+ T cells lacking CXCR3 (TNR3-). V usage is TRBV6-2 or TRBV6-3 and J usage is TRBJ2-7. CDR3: CASSYGVSYEQYF.